This T cell receptor beta chain appears in the sequencing data of a study of T-cell reconstitution after alpha-beta-depleted transplantation in children. Preparing the TCRbeta library involved the use of unique molecular identifiers. TCRdb redid the calling of the PCR reads with MiXCR, one entry per CDR3 protein. Of roughly 180,000 distinct CDR3 sequences in the sample, roughly 15% were seen once. This clonotype has at least ten counts. The CDR3 loop spans 13 amino acids. V was clipped by 6 bases and J by 6 bases, with 13 bases between them. The germline V gene encodes CDR1 WNHNN and CDR2 SYGVQD (reference sequence).

This chain connects TRBV10-1 to TRBJ2-3; D possibly corresponds to TRBD2 (5 bases). The sequences come from PBMCs from the stem cell graft donor, collected from the stem cell graft. The origin of this receptor is a human donor who donated a stem cell graft to a child with acute lymphoblastic leukemia. The CDR3 loop reads CASSRESVDTQYF. In DNA form, the CDR3 reads TGCGCCAGCAGCCGGGAATCTGTGGATACGCAGTATTTT.